This T cell receptor (beta chain) was sequenced during a study of metastatic and nonmetastatic thyroid tumors. Study information: Both malignant and benign thyroid patients supplied peripheral blood and tumor or nodule tissue samples, across which the repertoires of these patients were then compared. The study, taken as a whole, reports: For both blood and tumor, malignant thyroid tumors reportedly showed significantly higher TCR beta diversity than benign nodules did.

No patient received treatment before thyroid surgery. Authors' processing steps: Using the CDR3 differences seen across clinicopathological groups, the authors built a distant-metastasis classifier for papillary thyroid cancer, which was meant to discriminate distant-metastatic patients. TCRdb re-clonotyped the PCR reads through MiXCR. The V and J calls here are based on TCRdb, not the publication. Of 35,000 to 50,000 clones listed, around 17% are singletons. The V end lost 5 bases, the J end lost 0 bases, and 14 bases lay between the germline ends. Germline V gene lookup returns CDR1 SGHTS and CDR2 YDEGEE. The CDR3 runs to 15 residues. A remark on this clone: Its antigen is unidentified.

The TCR comes from a female donor with papillary thyroid cancer or a benign thyroid nodule (not recorded which). Some clones in this sample may be carry-over from other donors' samples. Source material: tumor tissue. The chain recombines TRBV5-8 with TRBJ1-2; D uncertain. CDR3 residues: CASRYSGRSNYGYTF. In DNA form, the CDR3 reads TGTGCCAGCAGGTACTCAGGTAGATCTAACTATGGCTACACCTTC. Complete variable domain (other parts from reference TRBV5-8 and TRBJ1-2): EAGVTQSPTHLIKTRGQQATLRCSPISGHTSVYWYQQALGLGLQFLLWYDEGEERNRGNFPPRFSGRQFPNYSSELNVNALELEDSALYLCASRYSGRSNYGYTFGSGTRLTVV.